Listed below are T cell receptor beta chains from one sample, sequenced in a study of cytomegalovirus exposure and HLA in healthy donors. TCRdb's copy holds only in-frame clones and misses some; the assay was immunoSEQ multiplex PCR. The data hold approximately 87,000 clones, with 81% observed a single time. Specimen: PBMCs. The receptors come from a woman between 70 and 85 years old in good health and CMV-seropositive. The CDR3 runs from the conserved cysteine through the conserved F or W. Each record gives: D gene, V gene, CDR3 protein. The D gene is left open where the match is weak.

NA	TRBV18	CASSPDSYEQYF
TRBD2	TRBV28	CASSVTSGRTDTQYF
TRBD2	TRBV7-2	CASSLTPPGAGGEGGELFF
NA	TRBV7-2	CASSPYPRDTYNEQFF
NA	TRBV2	CASSGQSNQPQHF
NA	TRBV7-9	CASSSGGRTEAFF
TRBD2	TRBV11-3	CASSLAASGKYEQYF
TRBD1	TRBV9	CASSVAPGQTYGYTF
NA	TRBV7-3	CASSLKGYGEAFF
TRBD1	TRBV7-9	CASSQKPVRGLMNTEAFF
TRBD1	TRBV7-9	CASSPGQGKNEKLFF
NA	TRBV9	CASSPSGQGLWANVLTF
NA	TRBV19	CASSDGGRSGTEAFF
NA	TRBV12-5	CASAIGAVNEQFF
TRBD1	TRBV19	CASSPQQGGEVSGANVLTF